The 3 T cell receptor beta chains below all came from one sample that was sequenced in a study of glioma-infiltrating T cells. TCR alpha and beta CDR3 regions were amplified from RNA using iRepertoire nested multiplex PCR. TCRdb reprocessed the multiplex PCR reads via MiXCR and lists one record per CDR3 protein. Seen here are 85,000 to 110,000 distinct CDR3 sequences, approximately 28% observed once, and the top ten hold 44%. The sample comprised glioma tissue, nonneoplastic brain tissue, or PBMCs (not recorded which). These receptors were obtained from a human donor with low-grade glioma or glioblastoma, undergoing nonglioma brain surgery, or in good health (not recorded which).

Many counts were recorded for this clonotype. This sequence joins TRBV6-1 and TRBJ1-1; weak D call: TRBD1 (5 bases). The germline V gene encodes CDR1 MNHNS and CDR2 SASEGT. V lost 6 bases and J lost 0, with 20 bases in between. This CDR3 has 17 amino acids. CDR3 sequence reads: CASRAPGGGGMNTEAFF. The CDR3 DNA sequence: TGTGCCAGCAGGGCCCCCGGGGGTGGGGGGATGAACACTGAAGCTTTCTTT.

This clonotype was seen ten or more times. This chain joins TRBV7-6 and TRBJ2-7; 8 bases match TRBD1. The V gene's germline CDR1 is SGHVS and CDR2 FNYEAQ. V lost 2 bases and J lost 3; bases outside the gene matches: 12. The CDR3 runs to 17 residues. CDR3 sequence reads: CASSLTFPGQGGYEQYF. In DNA, the CDR3 is TGTGCCAGCAGCTTAACTTTCCCAGGACAGGGAGGCTACGAGCAGTACTTC.

This clonotype was counted many times. The chain uses TRBV7-2 and TRBJ1-1; D unclear. The CDR3 totals 10 residues. The ends were cut back, 8 bases at V and 5 bases at J, with 6 bases in the middle. Germline CDR1 and CDR2: SGHTA and FQGNSA. DNA for the CDR3: TGTGCCAGCGGCCTAACTGAAGCTTTCTTT. It codes for CASGLTEAFF.